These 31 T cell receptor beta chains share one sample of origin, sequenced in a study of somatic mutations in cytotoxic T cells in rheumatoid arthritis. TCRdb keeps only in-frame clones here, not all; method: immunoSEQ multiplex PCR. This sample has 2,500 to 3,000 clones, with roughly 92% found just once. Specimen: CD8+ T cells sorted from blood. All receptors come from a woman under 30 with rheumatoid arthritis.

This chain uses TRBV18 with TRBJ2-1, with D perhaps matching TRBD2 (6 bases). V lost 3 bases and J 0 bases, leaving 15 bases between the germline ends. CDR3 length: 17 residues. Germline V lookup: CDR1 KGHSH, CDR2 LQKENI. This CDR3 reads CASSPRGGISSYNEQFF. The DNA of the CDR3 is TGTGCCAGCTCACCTCGGGGAGGTATATCCTCCTACAATGAGCAGTTCTTC.

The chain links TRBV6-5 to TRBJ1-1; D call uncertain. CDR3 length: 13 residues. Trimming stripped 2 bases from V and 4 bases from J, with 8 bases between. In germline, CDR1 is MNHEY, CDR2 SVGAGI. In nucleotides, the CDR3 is TGTGCCAGCAGTTACGGAGAAACCACTGAAGCTTTCTTT. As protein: CASSYGETTEAFF.

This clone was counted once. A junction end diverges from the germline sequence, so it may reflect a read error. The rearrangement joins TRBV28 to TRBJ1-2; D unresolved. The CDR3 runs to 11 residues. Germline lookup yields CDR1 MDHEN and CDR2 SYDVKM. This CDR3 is CASSLGRKGSF. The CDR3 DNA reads TGTGCCAGCAGTTTGGGGAGGAAAGGGTCCTTC.

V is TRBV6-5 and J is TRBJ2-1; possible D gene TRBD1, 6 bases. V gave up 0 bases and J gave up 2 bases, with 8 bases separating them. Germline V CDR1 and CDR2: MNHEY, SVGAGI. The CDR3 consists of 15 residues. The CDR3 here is CASSYSRTAYNEQFF. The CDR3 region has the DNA TGTGCCAGCAGTTACTCGAGGACAGCCTACAATGAGCAGTTCTTC.

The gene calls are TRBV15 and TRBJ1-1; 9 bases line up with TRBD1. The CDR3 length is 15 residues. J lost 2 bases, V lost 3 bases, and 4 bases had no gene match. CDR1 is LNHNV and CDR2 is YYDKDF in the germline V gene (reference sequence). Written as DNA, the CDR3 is TGTGCCACCAGCAGGTGGGACAGGGCAAACACTGAAGCTTTCTTT. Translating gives CATSRWDRANTEAFF.

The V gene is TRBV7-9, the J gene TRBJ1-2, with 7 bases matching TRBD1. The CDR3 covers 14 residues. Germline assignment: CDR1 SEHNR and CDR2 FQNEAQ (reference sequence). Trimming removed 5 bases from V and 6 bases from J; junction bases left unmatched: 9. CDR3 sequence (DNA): TGTGCCAGCAGCCTCCAGACAGGGATCCATGGCTACACCTTC. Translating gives CASSLQTGIHGYTF.

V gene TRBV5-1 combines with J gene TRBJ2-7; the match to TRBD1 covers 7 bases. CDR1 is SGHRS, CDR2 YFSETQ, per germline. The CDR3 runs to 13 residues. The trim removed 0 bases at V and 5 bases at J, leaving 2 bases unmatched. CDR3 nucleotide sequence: TGCGCCAGCAGCTTGGATGGGACAGACGAGCAGTACTTC. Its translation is CASSLDGTDEQYF.

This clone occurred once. The CDR3 is CAWSSTGNEQYF. Written as DNA, the CDR3 is TGTGCCTGGAGCTCGACAGGGAACGAGCAGTACTTC. This chain connects TRBV30 to TRBJ2-7, with 7 bases matching TRBD1. This CDR3 is built from 12 residues. J gave up 5 bases and V 3 bases, and 4 bases lay outside the gene matches. Germline V gene lookup returns CDR1 GTSNPN and CDR2 SVGIG (reference sequence).

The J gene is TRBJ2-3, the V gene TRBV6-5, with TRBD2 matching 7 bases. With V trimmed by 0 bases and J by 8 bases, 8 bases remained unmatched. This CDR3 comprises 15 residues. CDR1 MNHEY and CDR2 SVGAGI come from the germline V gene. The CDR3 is CASSYSGLELGTQYF. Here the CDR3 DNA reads TGTGCCAGCAGTTACTCCGGACTAGAGTTAGGTACGCAGTATTTT.

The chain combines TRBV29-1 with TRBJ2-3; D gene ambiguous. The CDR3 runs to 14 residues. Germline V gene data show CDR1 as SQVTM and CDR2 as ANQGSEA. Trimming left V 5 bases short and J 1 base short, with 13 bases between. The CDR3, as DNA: TGCAGCGTTCCTAGGCCCGAAGGCACAGATACGCAGTATTTT. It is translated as CSVPRPEGTDTQYF.

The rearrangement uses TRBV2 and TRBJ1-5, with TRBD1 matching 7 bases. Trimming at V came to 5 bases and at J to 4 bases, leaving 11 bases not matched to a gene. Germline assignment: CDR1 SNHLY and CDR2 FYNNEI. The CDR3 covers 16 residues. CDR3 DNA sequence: TGTGCCAGCAGTCCCTTACCGACAGGGTTAAATCAGCCCCAGCATTTT. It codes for CASSPLPTGLNQPQHF.

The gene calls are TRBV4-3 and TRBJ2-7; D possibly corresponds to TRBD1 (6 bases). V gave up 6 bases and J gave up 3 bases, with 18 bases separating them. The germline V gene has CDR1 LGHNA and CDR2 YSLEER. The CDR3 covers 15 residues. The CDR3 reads CASSPGTSGFYEQYF. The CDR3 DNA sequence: TGCGCCAGCAGTCCCGGGACATCTGGATTCTACGAGCAGTACTTC.

The CDR3 protein is CASSPGLGTGTEAFF. The CDR3 nucleotides are TGTGCCAGCAGCCCGGGGCTAGGGACAGGGACTGAAGCTTTCTTT. The genes are TRBV5-6 and TRBJ1-1, with TRBD1 identical over 9 bases. The CDR3 runs 15 residues. The germline V gene has CDR1 SGHDT and CDR2 YYEEEE. V gave up 4 bases and J gave up 5 bases; unmatched junction bases: 9.

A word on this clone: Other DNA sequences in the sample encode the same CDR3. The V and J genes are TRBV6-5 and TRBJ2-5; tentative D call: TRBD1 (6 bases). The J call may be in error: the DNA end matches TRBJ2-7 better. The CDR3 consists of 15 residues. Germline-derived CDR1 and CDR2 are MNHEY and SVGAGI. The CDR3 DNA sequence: TGTGCCAGCAGTTACGGACAGCTCCTCTCCTACGAGCAGTACTTC. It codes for CASSYGQLLSYEQYF.

CDR3 nucleotides: TGCGCCAGCAGCCAAGATGGCTTTTCTCCCGGGCCGGACATTTCTGGGGCCAACGTCCTGACTTTC. This sequence encodes CASSQDGFSPGPDISGANVLTF. The chain couples TRBV4-3 to TRBJ2-6, with D perhaps TRBD1 (5 bases). The CDR3 totals 22 residues. The germline CDR1 and CDR2 sequences are LGHNA and YSLEER. V lost 0 bases, J lost 1 base, and 25 bases lay in between.

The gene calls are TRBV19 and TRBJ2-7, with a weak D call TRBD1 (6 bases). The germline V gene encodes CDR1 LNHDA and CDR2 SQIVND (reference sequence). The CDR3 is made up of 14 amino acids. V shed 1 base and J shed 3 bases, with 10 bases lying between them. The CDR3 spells CASSIGATGYEQYF. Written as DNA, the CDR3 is TGTGCCAGTAGTATAGGTGCGACAGGCTACGAGCAGTACTTC.

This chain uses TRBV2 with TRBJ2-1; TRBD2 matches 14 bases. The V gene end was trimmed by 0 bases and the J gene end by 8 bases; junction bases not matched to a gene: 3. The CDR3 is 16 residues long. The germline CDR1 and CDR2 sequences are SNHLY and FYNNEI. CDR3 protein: CASSEAGLAGGDEQFF. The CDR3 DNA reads TGTGCCAGCAGTGAAGCCGGACTAGCGGGGGGCGATGAGCAGTTCTTC.

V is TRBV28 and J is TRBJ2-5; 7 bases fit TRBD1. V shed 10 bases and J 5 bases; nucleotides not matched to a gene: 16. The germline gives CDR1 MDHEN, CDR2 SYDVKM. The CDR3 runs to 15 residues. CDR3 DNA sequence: TGTGCCACCGAGGGGGCAGCGGACATCATGGAGACCCAGTACTTC. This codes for CATEGAADIMETQYF. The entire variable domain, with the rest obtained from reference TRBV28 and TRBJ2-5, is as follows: DVKVTQSSRYLVKRTGEKVFLECVQDMDHENMFWYRQDPGLGLRLIYFSYDVKMKEKGDIPEGYSVSREKKERFSLILESASTNQTSMYLCATEGAADIMETQYFGPGTRLLVL.

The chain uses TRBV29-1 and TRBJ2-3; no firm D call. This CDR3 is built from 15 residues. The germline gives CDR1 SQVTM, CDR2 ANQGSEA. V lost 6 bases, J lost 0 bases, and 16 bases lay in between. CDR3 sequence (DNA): TGCAGCGTACCCCACAGCCAAGCTAGCACAGATACGCAGTATTTT. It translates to CSVPHSQASTDTQYF.

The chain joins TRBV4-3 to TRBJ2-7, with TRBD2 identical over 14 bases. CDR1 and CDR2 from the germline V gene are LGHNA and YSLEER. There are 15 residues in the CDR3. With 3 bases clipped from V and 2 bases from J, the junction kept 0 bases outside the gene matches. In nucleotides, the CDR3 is TGCGCCAGCAGCCAGGGACTAGCGGGAGCCTACGAGCAGTACTTC. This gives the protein CASSQGLAGAYEQYF.

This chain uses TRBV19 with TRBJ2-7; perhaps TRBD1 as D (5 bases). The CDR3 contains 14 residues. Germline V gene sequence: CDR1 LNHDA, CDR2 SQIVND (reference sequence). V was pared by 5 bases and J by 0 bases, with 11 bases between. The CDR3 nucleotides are TGTGCCAGTAGTCTCTCACAGGACTCCTACGAGCAGTACTTC. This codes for CASSLSQDSYEQYF.

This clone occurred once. CDR3 bases: TGTGCCAGCAGCTCCGGGACAGGGCTCGAGCAGTACTTC. It translates to CASSSGTGLEQYF. V and J are TRBV11-2 and TRBJ2-7; TRBD1 agrees at 9 bases. V was clipped by 4 bases and J by 6 bases; unmatched bases: 4. The germline gives CDR1 SGHAT, CDR2 FQNNGV. This CDR3 contains 13 residues.

CDR3 bases: TGTGCCAGCAGCACATCCGGGACAGGGACCTATGGCTACACCTTC. Its translation is CASSTSGTGTYGYTF. The V gene is TRBV7-2, the J gene TRBJ1-2, with TRBD1 matching 9 bases. Germline assignment: CDR1 SGHTA and CDR2 FQGNSA. After removal of 5 bases from V and 4 bases from J, the junction contained 8 bases not matched to a gene. The CDR3 is made up of 15 amino acids.

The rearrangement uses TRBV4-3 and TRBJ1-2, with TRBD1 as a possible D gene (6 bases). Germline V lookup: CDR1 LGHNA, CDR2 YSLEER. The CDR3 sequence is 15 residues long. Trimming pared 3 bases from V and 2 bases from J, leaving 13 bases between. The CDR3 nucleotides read TGCGCCAGCAGCCAGGACGGACAGATAAACTATGGCTACACCTTC. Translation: CASSQDGQINYGYTF.

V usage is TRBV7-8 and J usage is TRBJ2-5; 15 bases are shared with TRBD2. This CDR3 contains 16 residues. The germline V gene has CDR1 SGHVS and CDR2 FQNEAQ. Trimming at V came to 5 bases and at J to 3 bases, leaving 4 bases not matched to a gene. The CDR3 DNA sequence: TGTGCCAGCAGCCCCAGGACTAGCGGGGGGGAAGAGACCCAGTACTTC. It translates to CASSPRTSGGEETQYF.

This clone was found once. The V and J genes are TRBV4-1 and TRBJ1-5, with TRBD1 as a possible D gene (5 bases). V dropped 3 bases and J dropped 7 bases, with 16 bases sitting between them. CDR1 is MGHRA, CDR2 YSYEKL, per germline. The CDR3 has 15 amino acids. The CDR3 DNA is TGCGCCAGCAGCCAGGAGGGCAGGGAAGGGCAGCCCCAGCATTTT. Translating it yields CASSQEGREGQPQHF.

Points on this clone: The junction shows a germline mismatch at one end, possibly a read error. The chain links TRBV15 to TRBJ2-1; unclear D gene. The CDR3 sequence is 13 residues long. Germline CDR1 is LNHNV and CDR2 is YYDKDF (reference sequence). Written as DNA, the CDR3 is TGTGCCACCAGCGGAGACCCTGACAATGAGCAGTTCTTC. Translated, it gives CATSGDPDNEQFF.

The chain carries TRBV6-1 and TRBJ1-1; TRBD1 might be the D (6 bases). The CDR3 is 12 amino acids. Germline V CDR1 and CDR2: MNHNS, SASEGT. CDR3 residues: CATGQPYTEAFF. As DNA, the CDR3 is TGTGCAACCGGACAGCCCTACACTGAAGCTTTCTTT.

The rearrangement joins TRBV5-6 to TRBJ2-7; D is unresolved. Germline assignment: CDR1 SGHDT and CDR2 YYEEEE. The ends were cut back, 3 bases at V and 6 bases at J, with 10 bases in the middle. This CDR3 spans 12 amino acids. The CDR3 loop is CASSYPASEQYF. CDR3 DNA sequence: TGTGCCAGCAGCTACCCAGCGAGCGAGCAGTACTTC.

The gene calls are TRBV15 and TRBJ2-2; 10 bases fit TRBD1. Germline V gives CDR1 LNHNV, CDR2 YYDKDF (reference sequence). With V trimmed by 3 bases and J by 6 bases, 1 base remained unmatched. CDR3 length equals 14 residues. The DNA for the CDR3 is TGTGCCACCAGCAGGGACAGGGGGGCCGGGGAGCTGTTTTTT. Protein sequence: CATSRDRGAGELFF.

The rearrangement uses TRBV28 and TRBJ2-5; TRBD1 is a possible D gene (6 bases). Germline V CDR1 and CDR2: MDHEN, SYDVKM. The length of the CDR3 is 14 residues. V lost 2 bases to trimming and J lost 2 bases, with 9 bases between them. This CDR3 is CASSLLGAQETQYF. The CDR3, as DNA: TGTGCCAGCAGTTTACTGGGGGCGCAAGAGACCCAGTACTTC.